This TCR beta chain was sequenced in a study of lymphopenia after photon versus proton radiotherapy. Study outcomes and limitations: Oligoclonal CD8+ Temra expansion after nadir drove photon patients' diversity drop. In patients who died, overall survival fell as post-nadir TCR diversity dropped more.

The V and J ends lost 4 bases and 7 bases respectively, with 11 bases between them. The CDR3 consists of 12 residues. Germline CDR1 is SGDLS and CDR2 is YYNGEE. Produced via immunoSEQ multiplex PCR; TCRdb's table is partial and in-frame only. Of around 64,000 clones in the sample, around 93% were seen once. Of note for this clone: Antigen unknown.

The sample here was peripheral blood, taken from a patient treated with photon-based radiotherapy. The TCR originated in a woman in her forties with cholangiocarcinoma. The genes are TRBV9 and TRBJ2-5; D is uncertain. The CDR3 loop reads CASSPRIGTQYF. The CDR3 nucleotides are TGTGCCAGCAGCCCCCGAATAGGGACCCAGTACTTC.